This T cell receptor (beta chain) was observed in a study of T cells in Graves' hyperthyroidism and ophthalmopathy. Regarding this clonotype: A clone one base away is much larger, so this may be a read error.

Hyperthyroidism in the patients, aged 18 to 65, was newly diagnosed and under 2 months in duration. The PBMCs studied were ones that came from 8 to 10 ml fresh peripheral blood. Amplified regions were TCR beta CDR3 sequences from RNA transcripts. RT-PCR in the first round (using the HTBI primer set) targeted the TCR CDR3. One entry per CDR3 protein, called by TCRdb with MiXCR from the multiplex PCR reads. The sample consists of nearly 110,000 distinct CDR3 sequences, roughly 15% of them appearing once. This CDR3 spans 17 amino acids. Germline assignment: CDR1 MNHEY and CDR2 SVGAGI. This sequence originates from a woman aged 50 to 60 with Graves' hyperthyroidism. The V gene is TRBV6-5, the J gene TRBJ2-1; 9 bases are shared with TRBD2. Sequenced material: blood. This CDR3 is CASSYSIWREGYNEQLF. The CDR3 nucleotides are TGTGCCAGCAGTTACTCGATCTGGCGGGAGGGCTACAATGAGCAGCTCTTC.